The 26 T cell receptor beta chains reported below all come from one sample, sequenced in a study of blood T cell repertoires in COVID-19. Data came from immunoSEQ multiplex PCR; TCRdb stores just in-frame clones and leaves some out. The sample yields 150,000 to 200,000 clones, around 80% seen once. The sample consisted of peripheral blood. The receptors stem from a woman between 65 and 79 years old with COVID-19, enrolled during active disease.

The rearrangement links TRBV7-3 to TRBJ1-1, with TRBD1 as a possible D gene (6 bases). The CDR3 sequence is 15 residues long. The V end lost 2 bases, the J end lost 7 bases, and 17 bases lay between the germline ends. Germline V gene lookup returns CDR1 SGHTA and CDR2 FQGTGA. Here the CDR3 DNA reads TGTGCCAGCAGCTTACTAGGGGGACCAGCAGGTGAAGCTTTCTTT. It specifies CASSLLGGPAGEAFF.

The sample holds one count of this clone. This chain joins TRBV24-1 and TRBJ2-1; 8 positions agree with TRBD2. This CDR3 is 16 amino acids long. Looked up from germline, CDR1 is KGHDR and CDR2 is SFDVKD. V was pared by 4 bases and J by 1 base, with 5 bases of the junction left unmatched. This CDR3 reads CATSDFSGDSYNEQFF. The CDR3 coding sequence is TGTGCCACCAGTGACTTTAGCGGGGATTCCTACAATGAGCAGTTCTTC.

The chain has TRBV2 and TRBJ1-4, with unresolved D. From germline, CDR1 is SNHLY and CDR2 FYNNEI. The CDR3 is 14 amino acids. Trimming left V 4 bases short and J 4 bases short, with 10 bases between. Here the CDR3 reads CASSAEAINEKLFF. In nucleotides, the CDR3 is TGTGCCAGCAGTGCGGAGGCTATTAATGAAAAACTGTTTTTT.

Comment on this clone: Distinct nucleotide sequences in the sample also encode this CDR3. CDR3 coding DNA: TGTGCCAGCAGTTCGACAGGGGGGGAGACCCAGTACTTC. Amino acid sequence: CASSSTGGETQYF. The V call is TRBV12-3 or TRBV12-4, the J call TRBJ2-5, with 9 bases fitting TRBD1. The CDR3 sequence is 13 residues long. V was pared by 4 bases and J by 5 bases, with 2 bases of the junction left unmatched.

The gene calls are TRBV28 and TRBJ1-5, with a tentative D call TRBD1 (6 bases). Per germline, CDR1 MDHEN and CDR2 SYDVKM. Trimming took off 6 bases at V and 7 bases at J, with 16 bases between the two ends. The CDR3 has 14 amino acids. Here the CDR3 DNA reads TGTGCCAGCAGGACAGGCGTCTCGATCCAGCCCCAGCATTTT. This codes for CASRTGVSIQPQHF.

The V call is TRBV18, the J call TRBJ2-7; D not resolved. CDR1 and CDR2 from the germline V gene are KGHSH and LQKENI. Trimming took 2 bases from V and 0 from J, leaving 5 bases between them. The CDR3 covers 13 residues. The CDR3 sequence is CASSPRSSYEQYF. The CDR3 bases are TGTGCCAGCTCACCAAGGAGCTCCTACGAGCAGTACTTC.

This chain uses TRBV7-2 with TRBJ1-2; a possible D gene is TRBD1 (5 bases). CDR1 SGHTA and CDR2 FQGNSA come from the germline V gene. Trimming shortened V by 1 base and J by 7 bases, and 19 bases separated the two germline ends. This CDR3 has 16 residues. CDR3 DNA: TGTGCCAGCAGCTTAGGGCCCTCCTCAGGGCAAGGTGGCTACACCTTC. Amino acids: CASSLGPSSGQGGYTF.

CDR3 sequence (DNA): TGTGCCAGCAGCGACGTGAACGAGGGCCCCGGGGAGCTGTTTTTT. It specifies CASSDVNEGPGELFF. This chain connects TRBV13 to TRBJ2-2, with D possibly matching TRBD2 (5 bases). Between the trimmed V and J ends, which lost 5 bases and 6 bases, there was a span of 16 bases. The CDR3 is 15 residues long. Germline loops: CDR1 PRHDT, CDR2 FYEKMQ (reference sequence). The variable domain in full, with the rest retrieved from reference TRBV13 and TRBJ2-2, is AAGVIQSPRHLIKEKRETATLKCYPIPRHDTVYWYQQGPGQDPQFLISFYEKMQSDKGSIPDRFSAQQFSDYHSELNMSSLELGDSALYFCASSDVNEGPGELFFGEGSRLTVL.

This sequence joins TRBV6-5 and TRBJ2-7; the match to TRBD2 covers 7 bases. Germline-derived CDR1 and CDR2 are MNHEY and SVGAGI. The CDR3 runs to 15 residues. The V segment lost 6 bases and the J segment 3 bases; nucleotides outside the gene matches: 11. The CDR3 reads CASRGPPLAGYEQYV. The CDR3, as DNA: TGTGCCAGCAGAGGGCCTCCCTTAGCGGGCTACGAGCAGTACGTC.

This clone was counted at least ten times. The chain carries TRBV18 and TRBJ2-7; D unresolved. CDR3 length: 13 amino acids. The germline gives CDR1 KGHSH, CDR2 LQKENI. V lost 0 bases, J lost 3 bases, and 6 bases lay in between. Written as DNA, the CDR3 is TGTGCCAGCTCACCACCTCTCGGCTACGAGCAGTACTTC. Protein: CASSPPLGYEQYF.

The V call is TRBV4-1, the J call TRBJ2-1; 8 bases agree with TRBD1. The CDR3 has 15 amino acids. The junction had 9 bases not matched to a gene; V was cut back by 4 bases and J by 7 bases. Germline CDR1 MGHRA, CDR2 YSYEKL. In DNA form, the CDR3 reads TGCGCCAGCAGCCCCCGGGGACAGGTGGAGAATGAGCAGTTCTTC. Encoded protein: CASSPRGQVENEQFF.

The rearrangement uses TRBV28 and TRBJ1-2; 8 bases fit TRBD1. The CDR3 contains 15 residues. Germline V gene data show CDR1 as MDHEN and CDR2 as SYDVKM. The J segment lost 4 bases and the V segment lost 6 bases, leaving 10 bases of the junction unmatched. The CDR3 here is CASSLGQGALYGYTF. The DNA for the CDR3 is TGTGCCAGCAGCCTCGGGCAGGGGGCGCTCTATGGCTACACCTTC.

The V and J genes are TRBV5-4 and TRBJ2-7, with TRBD2 matching over 13 bases. Germline-derived CDR1 and CDR2 are SGHNT and YYREEE (reference sequence). After removal of 1 base from V and 0 bases from J, the junction contained 7 bases not matched to a gene. The CDR3 has 18 amino acids. The CDR3 protein is CASSLLPLAGGTSYEQYF. The CDR3 DNA reads TGTGCCAGCAGCTTGCTTCCACTAGCGGGAGGGACCTCCTACGAGCAGTACTTC.

The chain carries TRBV1 and TRBJ2-5; the D call in the table, TRBD2, was not verified against the DNA. TRBV1 is a documented pseudogene. The length of the CDR3 is 13 residues. CDR3 DNA sequence: TGCACCTCTAGGCTATTAGTGGGAGAGACCCAGTACTTC. Its translation is CTSRLLVGETQYF.

V gene TRBV30 combines with J gene TRBJ1-1; D might be TRBD1 (6 bases). Trimming pared 3 bases from V and 10 bases from J, leaving 18 bases between. Germline V CDR1 and CDR2: GTSNPN, SVGIG (reference sequence). This CDR3 is built from 13 residues. CDR3 nucleotide sequence: TGTGCCTGGAGCGAGACAGGAAGGGAGGGAGCTTTCTTT. Its protein is CAWSETGREGAFF.

The chain employs TRBV29-1 and TRBJ1-2, with a possible D match to TRBD1 (6 bases). V gave up 4 bases and J gave up 4 bases, with 7 bases separating them. The germline gives CDR1 SQVTM, CDR2 ANQGSEA. The CDR3 loop spans 11 amino acids. For the CDR3, the DNA is TGCAGCGTTGCCAGGGGCTATGGCTACACCTTC. This codes for CSVARGYGYTF. The full variable domain, rest sourced from reference TRBV29-1 and TRBJ1-2, is SAVISQKPSRDICQRGTSLTIQCQVDSQVTMMFWYRQQPGQSLTLIATANQGSEATYESGFVIDKFPISRPNLTFSTLTVSNMSPEDSSIYLCSVARGYGYTFGSGTRLTVV.

This clone has just one count. V gene TRBV29-1 combines with J gene TRBJ1-2; D unresolved. Deletions cut 0 bases from V and 7 bases from J, with 18 bases between. Per germline, CDR1 SQVTM and CDR2 ANQGSEA. CDR3 length: 15 residues. In DNA form, the CDR3 reads TGCAGCGTTGAAGATCGTCGGATCCGCGCGGCTGGCTACACCTTC. Protein product: CSVEDRRIRAAGYTF.

The V gene is TRBV6-5, the J gene TRBJ1-2, with a tentative D call TRBD1 (6 bases). Deletions cut 0 bases from V and 6 bases from J, with 8 bases between. This CDR3 region has 13 residues. Germline lookup yields CDR1 MNHEY and CDR2 SVGAGI. In DNA form, the CDR3 reads TGTGCCAGCAGTTACTCGGACAGTAATGGCTACACCTTC. Protein product: CASSYSDSNGYTF.

The genes are TRBV27 and TRBJ2-7; D may be TRBD2 (5 bases). The CDR3 has 13 residues. V lost 5 bases and J 3 bases, leaving 11 bases between the germline ends. Germline V gives CDR1 MNHEY, CDR2 SMNVEV (reference sequence). In nucleotides, the CDR3 is TGTGCCAGCAGTCTAAGGGAGCACTACGAGCAGTACTTC. This gives the protein CASSLREHYEQYF.

This clone has more than one count but fewer than ten. The chain recombines TRBV9 with TRBJ2-3; the D gene is possibly TRBD1 (6 bases). Trimming shortened V by 5 bases and J by 0 bases, and 19 bases separated the two germline ends. CDR1 is SGDLS, CDR2 YYNGEE, per germline. This CDR3 is built from 17 residues. For the CDR3, the DNA is TGTGCCAGCAGATCCGGCCTACAGGGAAGGAGCACAGATACGCAGTATTTT. It is translated as CASRSGLQGRSTDTQYF.

The chain recombines TRBV27 with TRBJ1-1; D gene ambiguous. The V gene's germline CDR1 is MNHEY and CDR2 SMNVEV (reference sequence). CDR3 length: 14 amino acids. Trimming shortened V by 5 bases and J by 4 bases, and 14 bases separated the two germline ends. The CDR3 nucleotides read TGTGCCAGCAGTCTCCAACATCCAGGCACTGAAGCTTTCTTT. Translating gives CASSLQHPGTEAFF.

The J gene is TRBJ1-3, the V gene TRBV29-1; no clear D gene. V dropped 6 bases and J dropped 0 bases, with 9 bases sitting between them. The CDR3 contains 13 residues. CDR1 SQVTM and CDR2 ANQGSEA come from the germline V gene. As DNA, the CDR3 is TGCAGCGTACAGCCCGACTCTGGAAACACCATATATTTT. Translating gives CSVQPDSGNTIYF.

CDR3: CASSLETDLTDTQYF. CDR3 coding DNA: TGTGCCAGCAGCTTAGAGACAGACCTAACAGATACGCAGTATTTT. V usage is TRBV11-3 and J usage is TRBJ2-3, with D possibly TRBD1 on 5 matching bases. The CDR3 is 15 amino acids. CDR1 is SGHNT and CDR2 is YENEEA in the germline V gene. The V gene lost 0 bases and the J gene lost 3 bases, with 10 bases spanning the gap.

The rearrangement links TRBV29-1 to TRBJ2-3; 10 bases agree with TRBD1. This CDR3 comprises 15 residues. CDR1 SQVTM and CDR2 ANQGSEA come from the germline V gene. The V and J ends lost 2 bases and 1 base, in that order; junction bases with no gene match: 3. The CDR3 sequence is CSVELGTGGTDTQYF. The CDR3 coding sequence is TGCAGCGTTGAATTGGGGACAGGGGGCACAGATACGCAGTATTTT.

This clone was recorded only once. V gene TRBV30 combines with J gene TRBJ2-6; 15 positions agree with TRBD2. This CDR3 is built from 22 residues. V shed 3 bases and J 1 base; nucleotides not matched to a gene: 16. Germline CDR1 is GTSNPN and CDR2 is SVGIG (reference sequence). CDR3 DNA sequence: TGTGCCTGGAGCCCAATCGGACTAGCGGGAGGGATTCCCGGTTCTGGGGCCAACGTCCTGACTTTC. Translating it yields CAWSPIGLAGGIPGSGANVLTF.

The chain uses TRBV5-1 and TRBJ1-2; 8 bases line up with TRBD1. CDR3 size: 14 residues. J was trimmed by 5 bases and V by 4 bases; bases with no gene match: 7. In germline, CDR1 is SGHRS, CDR2 YFSETQ. CDR3 amino acids: CASSRLQGDYGYTF. DNA of the CDR3: TGCGCCAGCAGCCGCCTACAGGGGGATTATGGCTACACCTTC.